This is a list of T cell receptor beta chains from one sample in a study of CXCR3-negative and CXCR3-positive naive CD8 T cells. TCRdb reprocessed the 5' RACE reads, with one entry per CDR3 protein and no DNA. This table lists 40,000 to 55,000 distinct CDR3 sequences. The specimen was naive CXCR3- CD8+ T cells from blood. All receptors derive from a human donor in good health. Some clones in this sample may be carry-over from other donors' samples. CDR3s include the opening cysteine and the closing phenylalanine or tryptophan. The order of the fields is J gene, CDR3 length, V gene, clone size, CDR3 protein. Size values are once, few and many counts, or a class for expanded clones, and some rows have none.

TRBJ2-7 11 TRBV20-1 - CSASGVYEQYF
TRBJ1-1 14 TRBV12-3/TRBV12-4 - CASSLHKMGTEAFF
TRBJ2-3 15 TRBV9 - CASSAQTGITDTQYF
TRBJ2-5 15 TRBV28 - CASTLLGDSPETQYF
TRBJ2-3 15 TRBV28 - CASSFEREGRDTQYF
TRBJ2-1 13 TRBV15 - CATSRERGTPRFF
TRBJ2-3 13 TRBV11-2 - CDSSLVDGDTQYF
TRBJ2-7 12 TRBV12-3/TRBV12-4 - CAVGTGFWEQYF
TRBJ1-5 14 TRBV28 - CASSSPTVGGPQHF
TRBJ2-7 21 TRBV7-8 medium-sized CASSLERQGFPNSRSSYEQYF
TRBJ2-7 16 TRBV5-1 - CASSFLGAKGTYEQYF
TRBJ1-5 12 TRBV12-3/TRBV12-4 - CASSLMDQPQHF
TRBJ1-3 16 TRBV4-1 - CASSLEDRASGNTIYF
TRBJ2-4 19 TRBV12-3/TRBV12-4 - CASSFGGQVRLVAKNIQYF
TRBJ2-1 15 TRBV29-1 - CSVRTGRADPYEQFF
TRBJ1-5 14 TRBV11-2 - CASSLTGYNQPQHF
TRBJ2-7 15 TRBV5-1 - CASSLGLAVSYEQYF
TRBJ2-2 17 TRBV7-9 - CASSPSELAANTGELFF
TRBJ2-2 15 TRBV7-8 - CASSLAGQSDRELFF
TRBJ2-1 12 TRBV4-1 - CASSQDDNEQFF
TRBJ2-7 13 TRBV27 - CASSWGHRYEQYF
TRBJ2-2 15 TRBV7-6 medium-sized CASSSGQQNTGELFF
TRBJ2-3 16 TRBV23-1 - CASSQSDHRVTDTQYF
TRBJ1-1 13 TRBV6-5 - CASSTGQVTEAFF
TRBJ2-7 11 TRBV12-3/TRBV12-4 medium-sized CASSLRDEQYF
TRBJ2-5 13 TRBV7-6 - CASSRRAGETQYF
TRBJ1-5 15 TRBV7-9 - CASSFLGGSHQPQHF
TRBJ2-1 13 TRBV28 - CASSLTGSLEQFF
TRBJ2-7 13 TRBV29-1 - CSVRGDGTYEQYF
TRBJ2-7 12 TRBV5-6 - CASSFGDYEQYF
TRBJ2-3 14 TRBV4-1 - CASSQARYTDTQYF
TRBJ2-7 14 TRBV5-6 - CASSFGTGTYEQYF
TRBJ1-2 14 TRBV14 - CASSQIQGPGGYTF
TRBJ2-3 18 TRBV4-1 - CASSQEWVGTPSTDTQYF
TRBJ2-1 14 TRBV27 - CASSFPGIHNEQFF
TRBJ2-3 13 TRBV6-2/TRBV6-3 medium-sized CASSFFATDTQYF
TRBJ2-2 14 TRBV6-1 - CASSDLGDTGELFF
TRBJ2-1 18 TRBV5-1 - CASSLAGDTGSSYNEQFF
TRBJ1-6 17 TRBV4-2 - CASSQVQGSSYNSPLHF
TRBJ2-5 16 TRBV7-9 - CASSYLRGGNQETQYF
TRBJ1-3 15 TRBV15 - CATSRDRGFGNTIYF
TRBJ2-1 15 TRBV6-4 - CASSRTDTSYNEQFF
TRBJ2-1 16 TRBV28 - CASTLRGGRAYNEQFF
TRBJ2-5 15 TRBV12-3/TRBV12-4 - CASSSGLTGRETQYF
TRBJ2-1 17 TRBV29-1 - CSVFKIGDQSSYNEQFF
TRBJ2-7 17 TRBV7-7 medium-sized CASSLASTATGGDEQYF
TRBJ1-1 13 TRBV4-3 - CASSGTGSTEAFF
TRBJ2-7 15 TRBV10-3 - CAISPLDRNTYEQYF
TRBJ2-7 14 TRBV28 - CASSLNRAGYEQYF
TRBJ2-7 15 TRBV7-9 - CASSTGPTSSYEQYF
TRBJ2-1 16 TRBV6-2/TRBV6-3 - CASSPSGGSTYNEQFF
TRBJ1-5 15 TRBV12-3/TRBV12-4 - CASSPDRGLHQPQHF
TRBJ2-2 16 TRBV25-1 - CASRFTGTGGPGELFF
TRBJ2-5 15 TRBV12-3/TRBV12-4 - CASSRGGAIGETQYF